This TCR beta chain appears in the sequencing data of a study of CD8+CD57+ T cells in acquired aplastic anemia. Study details: On average, healthy donors gave about 11 million reads for CD4+ cells.

For this clonotype: Its cognate antigen is unknown.

Genomic DNA served as template for TCR beta VDJ and CDR3 profiling. In TCRdb, the reads were re-called with MiXCR into one record per CDR3 protein. Counted here are hundreds of thousands of distinct CDR3 sequences, roughly 64% occurring once; the ten biggest clones make up 3% to 4.5%. Overall study findings and caveats: Patients shared under 30 CD8+ CDR3 sequences with controls.

The CDR3 totals 13 residues. The germline V and J ends were trimmed by 5 bases and 3 bases, with 10 bases remaining between them. The germline CDR1 and CDR2 sequences are SGHKS and YYEKEE (reference sequence). The sample consisted of sorted CD4+, CD8+, or CD8+CD57+ T cells (not recorded which) from PBMCs. V and J are TRBV5-5 and TRBJ2-3, with D uncertain. This TCR was recovered from a human donor in good health, serving as a control. CDR3 loop: CASRRRVTDTQYF. CDR3 bases: TGTGCCAGCAGACGACGCGTGACAGATACGCAGTATTTT.